The 3 T cell receptor beta chains given below trace back to one sample, sequenced in a study of sequential checkpoint blockade in melanoma (dated by TCRdb to about 2019). The method behind the library was the immunoSEQ multiplex PCR assay. The clones in this table, taken by TCRdb from immuneACCESS, are in-frame only. Not every clone is retained; where verified, under half of the shortfall comes from an unresolved V gene, and the cause of the rest is unknown. Within this sample are roughly 20,000 clones, with roughly 73% of them counted one time only. Around 4.9% of the sample goes to the ten largest clones. What the treatment or condition label conveys for this sample: randomized to nivolumab then ipilimumab (arm A) or the reverse (arm B). Sequences were derived from tumor tissue (inferred from file names), sampled from a patient given nivolumab and ipilimumab in sequence. These TCRs come from a human donor with melanoma.

This clone was seen once. The gene calls are TRBV19 and TRBJ2-4, with 8 bases lining up with TRBD1. This CDR3 is 16 amino acids long. J was trimmed by 2 bases and V by 3 bases; bases with no gene match: 6. Germline loops: CDR1 LNHDA, CDR2 SQIVND (reference sequence). The DNA of the CDR3 is TGTGCCAGTAGTATTCCCCAGGGGGCGTCCAAAAACATTCAGTACTTC. The encoded protein is CASSIPQGASKNIQYF.

The chain joins TRBV10-2 to TRBJ2-7, with D perhaps matching TRBD2 (6 bases). From germline, CDR1 is WSHSY and CDR2 SAAADI. CDR3 length: 14 amino acids. Trimming took off 5 bases at V and 5 bases at J, with 16 bases between the two ends. CDR3: CASSSAGSGNEQYF. CDR3 sequence (DNA): TGCGCCAGCAGTAGTGCGGGATCGGGTAACGAGCAGTACTTC.

The CDR3 nucleotides are TGTGCCACCAGCAGGACACAGGGGGGAAACTACGAGCAGTACTTC. Its translation: CATSRTQGGNYEQYF. The chain has TRBV15 and TRBJ2-7, with 8 positions matching TRBD1. Unmatched junction bases numbered 7, after V lost 3 bases and J lost 3 bases. Per germline, CDR1 LNHNV and CDR2 YYDKDF (reference sequence). The CDR3 covers 15 residues.